This TCR beta chain was sequenced for a study of blood T cell repertoires in COVID-19. About the research overall: The United States, Italy and Spain were the sources of the acute and convalescent COVID-19 samples.

Data came from immunoSEQ multiplex PCR; TCRdb stores just in-frame clones and leaves some out. The sample yields about 150,000 clones, approximately 91% seen once. V lost 2 bases and J lost 10, with 14 bases in between. The CDR3 contains 13 residues. The receptor's source is a woman aged 70 to 79 with acute or convalescent COVID-19. The source material was peripheral blood. The V call is TRBV12-3 or TRBV12-4, the J call TRBJ1-1, with D hard to call. CDR3 DNA sequence: TGTGCCAGCAGTTTAAGTGATCGCCGAGGAGCTTTCTTT. It specifies CASSLSDRRGAFF.